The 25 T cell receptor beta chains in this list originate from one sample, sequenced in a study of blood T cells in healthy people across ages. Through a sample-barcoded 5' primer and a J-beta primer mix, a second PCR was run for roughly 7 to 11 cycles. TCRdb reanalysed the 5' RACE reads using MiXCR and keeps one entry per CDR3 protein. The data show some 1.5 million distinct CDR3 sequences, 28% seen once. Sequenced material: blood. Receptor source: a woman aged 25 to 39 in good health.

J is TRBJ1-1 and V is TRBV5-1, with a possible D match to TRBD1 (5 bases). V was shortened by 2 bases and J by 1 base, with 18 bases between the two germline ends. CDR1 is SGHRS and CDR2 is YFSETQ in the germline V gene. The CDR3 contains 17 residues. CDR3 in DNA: TGCGCCAGCAGCTTAGGAGGCCTAGGGGCAGGGAACACTGAAGCTTTCTTT. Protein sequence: CASSLGGLGAGNTEAFF. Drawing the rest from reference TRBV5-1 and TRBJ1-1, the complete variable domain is KAGVTQTPRYLIKTRGQQVTLSCSPISGHRSVSWYQQTPGQGLQFLFEYFSETQRNKGNFPGRFSGRQFSNSRSEMNVSTLELGDSALYLCASSLGGLGAGNTEAFFGQGTRLTVV.

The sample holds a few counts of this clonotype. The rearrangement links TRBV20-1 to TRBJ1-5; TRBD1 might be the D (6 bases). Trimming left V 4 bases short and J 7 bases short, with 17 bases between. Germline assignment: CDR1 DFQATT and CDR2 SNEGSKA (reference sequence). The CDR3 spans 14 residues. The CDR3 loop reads CSAMLGGGRQPQHF. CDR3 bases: TGCAGTGCTATGTTGGGGGGCGGGAGACAGCCCCAGCATTTT.

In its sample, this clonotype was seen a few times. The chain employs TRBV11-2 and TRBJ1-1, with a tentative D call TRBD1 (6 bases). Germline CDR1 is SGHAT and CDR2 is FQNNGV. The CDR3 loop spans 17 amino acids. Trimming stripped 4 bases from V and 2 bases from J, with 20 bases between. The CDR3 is CASSSPGADRHNTEAFF. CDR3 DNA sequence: TGTGCCAGCAGCTCCCCGGGTGCTGACAGGCACAACACTGAAGCTTTCTTT.

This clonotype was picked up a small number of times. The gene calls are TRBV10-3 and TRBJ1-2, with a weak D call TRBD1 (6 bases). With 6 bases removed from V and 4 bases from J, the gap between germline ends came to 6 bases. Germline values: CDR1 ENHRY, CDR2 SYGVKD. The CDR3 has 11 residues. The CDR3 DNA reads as TGTGCCATCAGGGACAGCTATGGCTACACCTTC. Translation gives CAIRDSYGYTF.

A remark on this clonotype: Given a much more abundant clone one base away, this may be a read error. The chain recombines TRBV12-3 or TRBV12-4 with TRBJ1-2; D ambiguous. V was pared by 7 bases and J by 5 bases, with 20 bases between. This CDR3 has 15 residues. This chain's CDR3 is CASTTVAGFWYGYTF. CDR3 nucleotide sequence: TGTGCCAGCACTACAGTGGCCGGCTTCTGGTATGGCTACACCTTC.

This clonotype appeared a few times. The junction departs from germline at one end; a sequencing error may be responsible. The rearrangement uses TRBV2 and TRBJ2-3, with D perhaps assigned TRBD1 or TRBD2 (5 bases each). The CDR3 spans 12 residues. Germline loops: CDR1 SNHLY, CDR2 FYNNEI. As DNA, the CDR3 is TGTGCCAGTGGGACGACTAAAGATACGCAATATTTT. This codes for CASGTTKDTQYF.

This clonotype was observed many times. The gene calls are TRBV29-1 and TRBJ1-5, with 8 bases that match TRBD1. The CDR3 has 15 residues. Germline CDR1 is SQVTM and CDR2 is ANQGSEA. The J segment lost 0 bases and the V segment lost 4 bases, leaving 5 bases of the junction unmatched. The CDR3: CSVGKTGDSNQPQHF. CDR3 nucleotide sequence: TGCAGCGTTGGCAAGACAGGGGATAGCAATCAGCCCCAGCATTTT.

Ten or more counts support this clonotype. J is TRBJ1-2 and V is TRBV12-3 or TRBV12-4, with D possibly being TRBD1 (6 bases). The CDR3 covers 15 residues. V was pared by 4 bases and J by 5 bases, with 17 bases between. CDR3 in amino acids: CASSSDRLWVYGYTF. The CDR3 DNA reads TGTGCCAGCAGTTCAGACAGGCTGTGGGTTTATGGCTACACCTTC.

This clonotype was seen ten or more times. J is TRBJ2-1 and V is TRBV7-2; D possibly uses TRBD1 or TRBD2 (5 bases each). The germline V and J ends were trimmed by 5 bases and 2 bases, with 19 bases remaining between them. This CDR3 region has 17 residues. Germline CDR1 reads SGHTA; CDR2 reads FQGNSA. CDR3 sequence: CASSPPVGEPAYNEQFF. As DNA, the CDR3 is TGTGCCAGCAGCCCCCCCGTGGGGGAGCCAGCCTACAATGAGCAGTTCTTC.

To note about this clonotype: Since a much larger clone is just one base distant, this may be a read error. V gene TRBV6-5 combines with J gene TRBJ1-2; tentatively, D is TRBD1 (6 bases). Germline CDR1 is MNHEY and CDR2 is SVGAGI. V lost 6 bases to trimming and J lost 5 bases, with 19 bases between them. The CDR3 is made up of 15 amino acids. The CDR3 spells CASRYGVGTIYGYTF. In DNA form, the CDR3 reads TGTGCCAGCAGATACGGGGTTGGGACAATTTATGGCTACACCTTC.

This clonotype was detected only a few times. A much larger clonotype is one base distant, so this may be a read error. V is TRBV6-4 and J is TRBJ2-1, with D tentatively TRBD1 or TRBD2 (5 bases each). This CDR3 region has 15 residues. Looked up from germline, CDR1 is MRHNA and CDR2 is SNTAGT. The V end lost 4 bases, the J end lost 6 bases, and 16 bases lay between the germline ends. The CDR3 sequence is CASSAEGIVPNEQFF. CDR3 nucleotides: TGTGCCAGCAGTGCCGAGGGGATAGTTCCCAATGAGCAGTTCTTC.

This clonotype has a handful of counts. As DNA, the CDR3 is TGTGCCAGCAGGCGATATCTTAGCACAGATACGCAGTATTTT. Protein sequence: CASRRYLSTDTQYF. This rearrangement joins TRBV6-5 to TRBJ2-3; D is uncertain. Germline V gene data show CDR1 as MNHEY and CDR2 as SVGAGI. This CDR3 spans 14 amino acids. Trimming left V 6 bases short and J 0 bases short, with 10 bases between.

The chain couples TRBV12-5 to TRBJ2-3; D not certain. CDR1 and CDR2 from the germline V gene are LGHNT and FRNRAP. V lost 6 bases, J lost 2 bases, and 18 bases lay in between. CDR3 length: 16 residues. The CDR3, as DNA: TGTGCTAGTGGAAGAAGGCCCCGGGCCACCACAGATACGCAGTATTTT. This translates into CASGRRPRATTDTQYF.

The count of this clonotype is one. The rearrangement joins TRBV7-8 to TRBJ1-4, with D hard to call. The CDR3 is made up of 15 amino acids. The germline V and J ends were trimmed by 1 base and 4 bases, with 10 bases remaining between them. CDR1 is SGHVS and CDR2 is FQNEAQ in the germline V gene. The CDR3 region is CASSLVHTNNEKLFF. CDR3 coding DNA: TGTGCCAGCAGCTTAGTACACACTAATAATGAAAAACTGTTTTTT.

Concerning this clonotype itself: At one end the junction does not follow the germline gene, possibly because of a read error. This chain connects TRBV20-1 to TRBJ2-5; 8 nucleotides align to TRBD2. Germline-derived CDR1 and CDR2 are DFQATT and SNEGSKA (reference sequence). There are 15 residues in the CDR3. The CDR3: CSSRPPGLGQGEQYF. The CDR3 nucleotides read TGCAGTTCTAGACCTCCGGGACTAGGACAAGGGGAGCAGTACTTC.

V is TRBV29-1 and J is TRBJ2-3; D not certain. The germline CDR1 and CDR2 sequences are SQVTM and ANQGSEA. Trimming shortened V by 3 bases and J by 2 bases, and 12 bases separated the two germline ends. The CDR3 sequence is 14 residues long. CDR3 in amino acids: CSVDMGSYTDTQYF. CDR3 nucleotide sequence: TGCAGCGTTGACATGGGAAGCTACACAGATACGCAGTATTTT.

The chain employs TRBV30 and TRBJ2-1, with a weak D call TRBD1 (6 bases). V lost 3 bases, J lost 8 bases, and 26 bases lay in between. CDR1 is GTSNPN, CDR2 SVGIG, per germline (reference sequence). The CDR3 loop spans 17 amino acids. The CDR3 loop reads CAWSGLARQVLGDEQFF. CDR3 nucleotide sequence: TGTGCCTGGAGCGGCCTGGCGCGACAGGTCTTGGGGGATGAGCAGTTCTTC.

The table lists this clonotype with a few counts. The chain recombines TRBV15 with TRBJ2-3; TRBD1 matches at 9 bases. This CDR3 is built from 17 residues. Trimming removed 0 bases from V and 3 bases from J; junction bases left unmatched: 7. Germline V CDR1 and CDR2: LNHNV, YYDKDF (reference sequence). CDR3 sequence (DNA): TGTGCCACCAGCAGAGATCTGGGGACAGGGTCGACAGATACGCAGTATTTT. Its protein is CATSRDLGTGSTDTQYF.

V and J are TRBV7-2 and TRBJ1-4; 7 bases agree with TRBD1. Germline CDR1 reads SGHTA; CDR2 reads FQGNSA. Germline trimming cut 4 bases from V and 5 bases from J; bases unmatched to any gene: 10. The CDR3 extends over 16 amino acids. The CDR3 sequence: CASSSGTALKNEKLFF. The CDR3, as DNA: TGTGCCAGCAGCTCCGGGACAGCCCTCAAGAATGAAAAACTGTTTTTT.

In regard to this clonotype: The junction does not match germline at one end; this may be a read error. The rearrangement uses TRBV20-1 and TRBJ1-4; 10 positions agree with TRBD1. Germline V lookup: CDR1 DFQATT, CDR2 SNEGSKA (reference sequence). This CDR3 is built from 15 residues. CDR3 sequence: CSAGAGQGIGEKRFF. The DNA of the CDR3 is TGCAGTGCTGGAGCGGGACAGGGGATTGGTGAAAAACGGTTTTTT.

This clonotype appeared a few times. In nucleotides, the CDR3 is TGTGCCAGCAGCCCGGCTCAACAGGGCCCCCCGTACTTC. It specifies CASSPAQQGPPYF. The chain is built from TRBV11-1 and TRBJ2-5, with D tentatively TRBD1 (6 bases). The CDR3 is made up of 13 amino acids. Germline V CDR1 and CDR2: SGHAT, FQDESV (reference sequence). Trimming stripped 5 bases from V and 13 bases from J, with 20 bases between.

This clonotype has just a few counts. The DNA of the CDR3 is TGTGCCAGCAGCCCCCGGGTAGCGGGAATCAATGAGCAGTTCTTC. Protein: CASSPRVAGINEQFF. The rearrangement joins TRBV11-2 to TRBJ2-1, with 8 bases identical to TRBD2. In germline, CDR1 is SGHAT, CDR2 FQNNGV. CDR3 length: 15 amino acids. The V segment lost 5 bases and the J segment 6 bases; nucleotides outside the gene matches: 9. The whole variable domain, filled in from reference TRBV11-2 and TRBJ2-1, reads EAGVAQSPRYKIIEKRQSVAFWCNPISGHATLYWYQQILGQGPKLLIQFQNNGVVDDSQLPKDRFSAERLKGVDSTLKIQPAKLEDSAVYLCASSPRVAGINEQFFGPGTRLTVL.

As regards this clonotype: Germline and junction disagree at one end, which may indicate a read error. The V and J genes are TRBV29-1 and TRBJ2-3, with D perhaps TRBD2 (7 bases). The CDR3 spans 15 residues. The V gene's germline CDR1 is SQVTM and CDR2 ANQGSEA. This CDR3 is CSVGASGAGTNTQYF. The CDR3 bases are TGCAGCGTGGGGGCAAGCGGGGCAGGCACAAATACGCAGTATTTT.

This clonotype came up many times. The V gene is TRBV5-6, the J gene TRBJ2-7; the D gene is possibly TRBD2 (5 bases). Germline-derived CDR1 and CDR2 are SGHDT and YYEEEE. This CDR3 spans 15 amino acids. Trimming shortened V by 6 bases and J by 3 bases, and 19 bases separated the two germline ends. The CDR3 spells CASTWWAGGSYEQYF. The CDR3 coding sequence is TGTGCCAGCACCTGGTGGGCAGGTGGGAGCTACGAGCAGTACTTC.

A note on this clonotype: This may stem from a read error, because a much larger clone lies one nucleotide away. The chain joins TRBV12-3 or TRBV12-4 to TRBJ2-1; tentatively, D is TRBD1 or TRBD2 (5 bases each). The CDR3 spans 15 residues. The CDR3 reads CTSRVRDDPYNEQFF. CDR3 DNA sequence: TGTACCAGCAGGGTACGGGACGACCCTTACAATGAGCAGTTCTTC.